A single sample gave rise to the 13 T cell receptor beta chains below, sequenced in a study of blood T cell repertoires in COVID-19. Some clones are missing from TCRdb's copy, which holds only in-frame ones; the method was immunoSEQ multiplex PCR. Of roughly 200,000 clones listed, 85% to 90% are singletons. Material for sequencing was peripheral blood. These receptor sequences come from a man in his forties with active or convalescent COVID-19.

This chain uses TRBV18 with TRBJ2-1; 10 nucleotides agree with TRBD2. The CDR3 totals 15 residues. The V gene end was trimmed by 6 bases and the J gene end by 7 bases; junction bases not matched to a gene: 9. The germline V gene has CDR1 KGHSH and CDR2 LQKENI. CDR3 sequence reads: CASSSGSGGANEQFF. The CDR3 DNA is TGTGCCAGCTCTTCAGGGAGCGGGGGGGCGAATGAGCAGTTCTTC.

This clone has a single count. The DNA for the CDR3 is TGTGCCTGGATAGGGCAGGGATACAATGAGCAGTTCTTC. Protein: CAWIGQGYNEQFF. V and J are TRBV30 and TRBJ2-1, with D possibly TRBD1 on 5 matching bases. The germline CDR1 and CDR2 sequences are GTSNPN and SVGIG (reference sequence). The CDR3 covers 13 residues. Trimming left V 4 bases short and J 4 bases short, with 11 bases between.

The chain couples TRBV3-1 (or the pseudogene TRBV3-2) to TRBJ2-7, with 10 nucleotides matching TRBD1. The CDR3 totals 18 residues. CDR1 is LGHDT, CDR2 YNNKEL, per germline (reference sequence). J lost 2 bases, V lost 4 bases, and 14 bases had no gene match. The CDR3 region is CASSPTPGQGQPTYEQYF. The CDR3 DNA reads as TGTGCCAGCAGCCCGACTCCGGGACAGGGGCAACCTACCTACGAGCAGTACTTC.

The gene calls are TRBV2 and TRBJ2-1, with a possible D match to TRBD2 (6 bases). This CDR3 has 15 residues. CDR1 is SNHLY, CDR2 FYNNEI, per germline. Trimming took 5 bases from V and 5 from J, leaving 16 bases between them. The CDR3 loop reads CASSTGTPLHNEQFF. The CDR3 coding sequence is TGTGCCAGCAGTACCGGGACTCCGCTACACAATGAGCAGTTCTTC.

This chain connects TRBV4-2 to TRBJ2-3, with a possible D match to TRBD1 (7 bases). CDR3 length: 16 residues. The V end lost 8 bases, the J end lost 0 bases, and 18 bases lay between the germline ends. Germline CDR1 reads LGHNA; CDR2 reads YNFKEQ. The CDR3 reads CASASGGTASTDTQYF. As DNA, the CDR3 is TGTGCCAGCGCCTCCGGCGGGACAGCCAGCACAGATACGCAGTATTTT.

The chain couples TRBV27 to TRBJ1-1; D perhaps matches TRBD1 (5 bases). Trimming removed 7 bases from V and 7 bases from J, with 22 bases in between. Per the germline V gene, CDR1 is MNHEY and CDR2 is SMNVEV (reference sequence). This CDR3 comprises 15 residues. CDR3 region: CASTPSRDWTNEAFF. CDR3 in DNA: TGTGCCAGCACACCATCCCGGGACTGGACGAATGAAGCTTTCTTT.

The rearrangement links TRBV7-6 to TRBJ2-3, with D possibly TRBD2 on 6 matching bases. There are 16 residues in the CDR3. Trimming cost V 5 bases and J 2 bases, with 17 bases left between them. CDR1 is SGHVS, CDR2 FNYEAQ, per germline. This chain's CDR3 is CASSSRGGGYTDTQYF. Here the CDR3 DNA reads TGTGCCAGCAGCAGCCGGGGTGGGGGGTACACAGATACGCAGTATTTT.

V and J are TRBV7-2 and TRBJ2-5; 7 bases map to TRBD2. The CDR3 length is 16 residues. Germline trimming cut 1 base from V and 6 bases from J; bases unmatched to any gene: 11. Germline V lookup: CDR1 SGHTA, CDR2 FQGNSA. CDR3 coding DNA: TGTGCCAGCAGCTTAGTTGGGCCTAGCGGTGGGAAGACCCAGTACTTC. Protein sequence: CASSLVGPSGGKTQYF.

V is TRBV4-1 and J is TRBJ1-1, with a tentative D call TRBD1 (5 bases). With 1 base removed from V and 3 bases from J, the gap between germline ends came to 9 bases. CDR3 length: 14 amino acids. From germline, CDR1 is MGHRA and CDR2 YSYEKL. The CDR3 loop reads CASSQALGDTEAFF. The CDR3 DNA sequence: TGCGCCAGCAGCCAAGCGTTAGGGGACACTGAAGCTTTCTTT.

This sequence joins TRBV28 and TRBJ1-5; 8 bases agree with TRBD1. The CDR3 consists of 18 residues. Looked up from germline, CDR1 is MDHEN and CDR2 is SYDVKM. V trimming: 6 bases; J trimming: 1 base; junction bases outside the gene matches: 14. The CDR3 DNA reads as TGTGCCAGCAGCCTCCGACAGGGGCGTCGTGGGAGCAATCAGCCCCAGCATTTT. The encoded protein is CASSLRQGRRGSNQPQHF.

The V gene is TRBV2, the J gene TRBJ2-7, with D possibly matching TRBD2 (6 bases). Per germline, CDR1 SNHLY and CDR2 FYNNEI. The CDR3 sequence is 16 residues long. Deletions cut 2 bases from V and 2 bases from J, with 16 bases between. The CDR3 nucleotides are TGTGCCAGCAGTGAATGGGGGGACTCCCCCACCTACGAGCAGTACTTC. Its protein product is CASSEWGDSPTYEQYF.

CDR3 in amino acids: CASRPIQGLFLGEAFF. The CDR3 nucleotides read TGTGCCAGCAGACCTATACAGGGTTTGTTTTTGGGTGAAGCTTTCTTT. The rearrangement links TRBV2 to TRBJ1-1, with D tentatively TRBD1 (6 bases). V was clipped by 6 bases and J by 7 bases, with 24 bases between them. Germline V CDR1 and CDR2: SNHLY, FYNNEI. The CDR3 is 16 amino acids.

Worth noting for this clone: Within the sample, other DNA sequences also encode this same CDR3. This chain uses TRBV2 with TRBJ2-5; D not resolved. This CDR3 contains 11 residues. Trimming removed 5 bases at V and 2 bases at J, with 3 bases between. Germline values: CDR1 SNHLY, CDR2 FYNNEI. The CDR3 is CASSLQETQYF. The DNA of the CDR3 is TGTGCCAGCAGTCTTCAAGAGACCCAGTACTTC.